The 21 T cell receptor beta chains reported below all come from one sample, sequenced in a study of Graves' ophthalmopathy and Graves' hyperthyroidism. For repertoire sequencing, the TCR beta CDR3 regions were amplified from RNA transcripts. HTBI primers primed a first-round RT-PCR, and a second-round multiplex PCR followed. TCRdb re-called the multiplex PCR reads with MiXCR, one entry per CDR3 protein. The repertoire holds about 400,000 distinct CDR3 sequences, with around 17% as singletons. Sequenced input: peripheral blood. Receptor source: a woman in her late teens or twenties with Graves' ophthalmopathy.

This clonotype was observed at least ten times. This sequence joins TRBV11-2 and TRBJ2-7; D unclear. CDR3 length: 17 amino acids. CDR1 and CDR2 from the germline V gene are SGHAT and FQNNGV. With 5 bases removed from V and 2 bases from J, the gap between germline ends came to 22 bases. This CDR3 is CASSRKEWAGDPYEQYF. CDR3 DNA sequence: TGTGCCAGCAGCCGAAAGGAGTGGGCCGGCGACCCCTACGAGCAGTACTTC.

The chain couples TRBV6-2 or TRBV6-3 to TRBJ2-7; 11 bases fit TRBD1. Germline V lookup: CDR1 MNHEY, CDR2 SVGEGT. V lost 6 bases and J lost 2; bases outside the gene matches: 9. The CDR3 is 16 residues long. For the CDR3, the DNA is TGTGCCAGCAGAGGGACAGGGGGGCCCCGGCCCTACGAGCAGTACTTC. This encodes CASRGTGGPRPYEQYF.

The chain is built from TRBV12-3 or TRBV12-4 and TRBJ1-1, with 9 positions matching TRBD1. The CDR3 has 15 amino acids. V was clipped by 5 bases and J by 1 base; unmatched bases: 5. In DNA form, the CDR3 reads TGTGCCAGCAGTACAGGGGGCGCGTGGAACACTGAAGCTTTCTTT. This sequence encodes CASSTGGAWNTEAFF.

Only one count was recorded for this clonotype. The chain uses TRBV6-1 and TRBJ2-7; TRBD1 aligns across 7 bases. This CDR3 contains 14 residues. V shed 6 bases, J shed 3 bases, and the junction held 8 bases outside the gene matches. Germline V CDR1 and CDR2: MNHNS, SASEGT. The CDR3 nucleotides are TGTGCCAGCAGCCTAACAGGGGTGGGCTACGAGCAGTACTTC. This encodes CASSLTGVGYEQYF.

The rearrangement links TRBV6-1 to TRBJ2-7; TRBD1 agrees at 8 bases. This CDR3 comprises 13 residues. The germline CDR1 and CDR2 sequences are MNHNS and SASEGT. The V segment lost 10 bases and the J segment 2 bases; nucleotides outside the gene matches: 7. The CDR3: CAISNRGTYEQYF. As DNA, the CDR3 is TGTGCCATATCGAACAGGGGGACCTACGAGCAGTACTTC.

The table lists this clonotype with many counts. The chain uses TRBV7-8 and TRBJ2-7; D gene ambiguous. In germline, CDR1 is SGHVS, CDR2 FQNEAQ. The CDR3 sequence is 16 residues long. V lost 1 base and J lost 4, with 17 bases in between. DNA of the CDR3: TGTGCCAGCAGCTTAGTACGGCGGACCAAGGATTACGAGCAGTACTTC. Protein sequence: CASSLVRRTKDYEQYF.

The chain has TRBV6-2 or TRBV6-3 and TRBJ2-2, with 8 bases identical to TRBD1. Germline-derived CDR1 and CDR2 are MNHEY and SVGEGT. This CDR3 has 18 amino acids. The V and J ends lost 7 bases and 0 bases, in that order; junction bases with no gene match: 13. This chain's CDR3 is CASTISEQGVSNTGELFF. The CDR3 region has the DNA TGTGCCAGCACTATTAGTGAACAGGGGGTTTCGAACACCGGGGAGCTGTTTTTT.

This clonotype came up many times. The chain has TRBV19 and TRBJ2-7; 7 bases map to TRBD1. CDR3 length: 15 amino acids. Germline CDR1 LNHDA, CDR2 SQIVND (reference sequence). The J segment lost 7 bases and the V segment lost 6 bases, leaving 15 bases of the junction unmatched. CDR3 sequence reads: CASSPTGTRLWEQYF. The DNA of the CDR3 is TGTGCCAGTAGCCCGACAGGGACACGTCTGTGGGAGCAGTACTTC.

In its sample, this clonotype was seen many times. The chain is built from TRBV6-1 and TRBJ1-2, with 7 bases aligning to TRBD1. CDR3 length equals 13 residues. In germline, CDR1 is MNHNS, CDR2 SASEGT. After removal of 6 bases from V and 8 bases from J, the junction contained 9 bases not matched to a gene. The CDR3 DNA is TGTGCCAGCAGGGACAGGCGGGGGTGGGGCTACACCTTC. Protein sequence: CASRDRRGWGYTF.

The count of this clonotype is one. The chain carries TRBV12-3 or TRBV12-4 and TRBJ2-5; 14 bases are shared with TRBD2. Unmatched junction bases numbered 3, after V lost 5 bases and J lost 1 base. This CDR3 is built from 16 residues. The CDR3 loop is CASSVGTSGGQETQYF. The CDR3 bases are TGTGCCAGCAGTGTAGGGACTAGCGGGGGCCAAGAGACCCAGTACTTC.

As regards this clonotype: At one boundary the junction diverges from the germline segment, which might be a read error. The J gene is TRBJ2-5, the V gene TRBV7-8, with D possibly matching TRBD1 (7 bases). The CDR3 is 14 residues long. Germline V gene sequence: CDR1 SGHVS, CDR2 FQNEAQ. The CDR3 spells CASSPTGTRETQYF. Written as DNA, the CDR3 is TGCGCCAGCAGCCCGACAGGGACTCGAGAGACCCAGTACTTC.

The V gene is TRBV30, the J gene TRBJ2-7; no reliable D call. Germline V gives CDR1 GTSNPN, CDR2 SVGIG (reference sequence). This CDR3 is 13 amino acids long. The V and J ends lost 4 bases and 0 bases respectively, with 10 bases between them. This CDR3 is CAWTDFLSYEQYF. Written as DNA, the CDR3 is TGTGCCTGGACAGACTTCCTCTCCTACGAGCAGTACTTC.

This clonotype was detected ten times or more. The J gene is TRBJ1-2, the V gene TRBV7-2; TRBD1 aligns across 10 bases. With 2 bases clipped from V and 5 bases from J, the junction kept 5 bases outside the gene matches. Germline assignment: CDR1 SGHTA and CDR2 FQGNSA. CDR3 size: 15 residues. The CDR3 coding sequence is TGTGCCAGCAGCTTATTTGGGACAGGGGAATATGGCTACACCTTC. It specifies CASSLFGTGEYGYTF.

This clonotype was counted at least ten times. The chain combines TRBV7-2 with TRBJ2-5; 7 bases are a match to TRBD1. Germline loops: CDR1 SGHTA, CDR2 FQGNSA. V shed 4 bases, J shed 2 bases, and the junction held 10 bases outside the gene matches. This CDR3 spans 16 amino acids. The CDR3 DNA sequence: TGTGCCAGCAGCTCGTGGGACAGTACTTTGCAAGAGACCCAGTACTTC. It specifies CASSSWDSTLQETQYF.

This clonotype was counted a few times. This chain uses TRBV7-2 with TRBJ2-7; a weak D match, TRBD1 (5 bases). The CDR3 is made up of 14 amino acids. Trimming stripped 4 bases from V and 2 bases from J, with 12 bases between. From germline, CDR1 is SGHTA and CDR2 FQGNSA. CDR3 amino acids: CASSSRQIAYEQYF. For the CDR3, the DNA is TGTGCCAGCAGCTCGCGACAGATAGCCTACGAGCAGTACTTC.

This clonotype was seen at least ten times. The CDR3 region is CASSYQGRQYF. DNA of the CDR3: TGTGCCAGCAGTTACCAGGGAAGGCAGTACTTC. This chain joins TRBV28 and TRBJ2-7; possibly TRBD1 for D (5 bases). The V gene lost 4 bases and the J gene lost 9 bases, with 10 bases spanning the gap. In germline, CDR1 is MDHEN, CDR2 SYDVKM. This CDR3 has 11 residues.

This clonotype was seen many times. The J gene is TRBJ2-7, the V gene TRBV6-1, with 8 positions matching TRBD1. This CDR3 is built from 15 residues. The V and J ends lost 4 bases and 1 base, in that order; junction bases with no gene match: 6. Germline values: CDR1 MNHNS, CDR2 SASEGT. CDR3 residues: CASSGPGGVSYEQYF. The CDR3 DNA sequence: TGTGCCAGCAGTGGACCAGGGGGCGTTTCCTACGAGCAGTACTTC.

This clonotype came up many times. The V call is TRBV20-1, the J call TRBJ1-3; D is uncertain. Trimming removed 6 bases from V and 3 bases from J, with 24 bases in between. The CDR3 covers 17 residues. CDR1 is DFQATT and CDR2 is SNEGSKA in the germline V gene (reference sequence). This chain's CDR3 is CSAHGSPNSASGNTIYF. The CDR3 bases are TGCAGTGCCCACGGGAGCCCAAACTCGGCGAGTGGAAACACCATATATTTT.

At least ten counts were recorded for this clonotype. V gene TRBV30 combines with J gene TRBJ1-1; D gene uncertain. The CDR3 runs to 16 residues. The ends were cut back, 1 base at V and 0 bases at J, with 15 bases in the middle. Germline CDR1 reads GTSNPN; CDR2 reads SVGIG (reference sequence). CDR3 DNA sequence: TGTGCCTGGAGTGATCCTGGGCCCTTCATGAACACTGAAGCTTTCTTT. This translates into CAWSDPGPFMNTEAFF.

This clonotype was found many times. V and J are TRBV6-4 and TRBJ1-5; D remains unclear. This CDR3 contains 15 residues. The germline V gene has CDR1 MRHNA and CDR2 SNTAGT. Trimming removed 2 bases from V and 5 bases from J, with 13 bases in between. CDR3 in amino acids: CASSDGRGSDQPQHF. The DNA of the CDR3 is TGTGCCAGCAGTGACGGCCGGGGAAGCGATCAGCCCCAGCATTTT.

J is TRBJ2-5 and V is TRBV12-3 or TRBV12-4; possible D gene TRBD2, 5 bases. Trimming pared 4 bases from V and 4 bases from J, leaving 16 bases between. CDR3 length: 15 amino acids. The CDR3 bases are TGTGCCAGCAGTTCCCGGGGTTCTACACGAGAGACCCAGTACTTC. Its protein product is CASSSRGSTRETQYF.